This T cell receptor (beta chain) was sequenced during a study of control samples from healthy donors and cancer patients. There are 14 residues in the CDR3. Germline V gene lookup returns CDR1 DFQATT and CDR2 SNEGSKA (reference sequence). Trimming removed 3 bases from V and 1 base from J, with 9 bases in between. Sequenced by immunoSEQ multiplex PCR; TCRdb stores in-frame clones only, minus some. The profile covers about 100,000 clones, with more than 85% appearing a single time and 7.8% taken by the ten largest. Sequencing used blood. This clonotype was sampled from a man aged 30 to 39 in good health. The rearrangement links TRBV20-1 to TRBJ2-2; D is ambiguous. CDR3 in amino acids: CSASRAGNTGELFF. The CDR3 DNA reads TGCAGTGCTAGTCGGGCCGGGAACACCGGGGAGCTGTTTTTT.